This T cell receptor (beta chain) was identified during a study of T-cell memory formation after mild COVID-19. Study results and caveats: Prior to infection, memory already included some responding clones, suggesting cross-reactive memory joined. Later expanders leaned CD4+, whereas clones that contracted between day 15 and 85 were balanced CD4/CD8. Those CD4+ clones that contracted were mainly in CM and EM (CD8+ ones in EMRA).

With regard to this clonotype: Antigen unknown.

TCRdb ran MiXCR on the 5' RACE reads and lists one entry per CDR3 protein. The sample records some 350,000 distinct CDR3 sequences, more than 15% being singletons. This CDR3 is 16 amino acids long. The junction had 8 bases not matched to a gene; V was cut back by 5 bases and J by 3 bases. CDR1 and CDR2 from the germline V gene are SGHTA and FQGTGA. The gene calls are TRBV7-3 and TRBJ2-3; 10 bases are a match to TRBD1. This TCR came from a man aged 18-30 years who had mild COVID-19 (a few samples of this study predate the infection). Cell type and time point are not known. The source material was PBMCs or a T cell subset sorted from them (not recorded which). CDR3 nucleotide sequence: TGTGCCAGCAGCCTCACCCGGACAGGGGGAACAGATACGCAGTATTTT. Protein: CASSLTRTGGTDTQYF.